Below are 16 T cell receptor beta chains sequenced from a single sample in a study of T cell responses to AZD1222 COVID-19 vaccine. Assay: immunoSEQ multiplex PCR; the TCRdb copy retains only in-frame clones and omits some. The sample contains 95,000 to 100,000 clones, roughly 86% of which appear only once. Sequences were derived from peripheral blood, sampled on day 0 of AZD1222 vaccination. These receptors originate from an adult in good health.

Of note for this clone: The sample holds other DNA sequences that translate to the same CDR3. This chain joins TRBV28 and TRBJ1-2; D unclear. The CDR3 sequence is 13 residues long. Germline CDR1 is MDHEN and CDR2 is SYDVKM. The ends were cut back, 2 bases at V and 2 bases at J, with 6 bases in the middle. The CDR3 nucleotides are TGTGCCAGCAGTTTAAGGCAGAACTATGGCTACACCTTC. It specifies CASSLRQNYGYTF.

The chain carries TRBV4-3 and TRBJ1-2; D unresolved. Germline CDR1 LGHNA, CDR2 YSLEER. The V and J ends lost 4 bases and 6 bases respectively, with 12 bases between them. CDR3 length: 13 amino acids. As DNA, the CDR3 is TGCGCCAGCAGCCCCCGGAGACTTGATGGCTACACCTTC. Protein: CASSPRRLDGYTF.

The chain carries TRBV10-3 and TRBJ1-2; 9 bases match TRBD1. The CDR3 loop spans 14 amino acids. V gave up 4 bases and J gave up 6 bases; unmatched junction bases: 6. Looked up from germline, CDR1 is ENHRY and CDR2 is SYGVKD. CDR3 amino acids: CAISGTGTGHGYTF. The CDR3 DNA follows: TGTGCCATCAGTGGAACCGGGACAGGGCATGGCTACACCTTC.

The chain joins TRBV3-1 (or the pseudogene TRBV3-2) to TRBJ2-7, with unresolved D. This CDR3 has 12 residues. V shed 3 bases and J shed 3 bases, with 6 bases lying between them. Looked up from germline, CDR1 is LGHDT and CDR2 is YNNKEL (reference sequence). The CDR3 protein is CASSQIFYEQYF. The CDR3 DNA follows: TGTGCCAGCAGCCAGATCTTCTACGAGCAGTACTTC.

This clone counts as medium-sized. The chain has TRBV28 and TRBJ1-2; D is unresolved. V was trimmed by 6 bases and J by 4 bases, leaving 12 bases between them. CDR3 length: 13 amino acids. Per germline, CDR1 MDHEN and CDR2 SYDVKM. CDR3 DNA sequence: TGTGCCAGCAGCTTCAGTGCCCTCTATGGCTACACCTTC. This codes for CASSFSALYGYTF.

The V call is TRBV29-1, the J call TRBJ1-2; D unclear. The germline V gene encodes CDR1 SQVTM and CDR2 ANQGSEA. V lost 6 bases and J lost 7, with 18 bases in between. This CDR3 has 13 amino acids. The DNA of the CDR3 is TGCAGCGTCCCCCTAAGACTGACTACTGGCTACACCTTC. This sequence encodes CSVPLRLTTGYTF.

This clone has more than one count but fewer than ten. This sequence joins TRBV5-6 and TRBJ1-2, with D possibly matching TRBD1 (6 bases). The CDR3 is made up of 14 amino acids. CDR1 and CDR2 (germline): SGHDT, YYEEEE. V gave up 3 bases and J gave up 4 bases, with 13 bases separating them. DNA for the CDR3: TGTGCCAGCAGCTACCTACAGGGCCTCTATGGCTACACCTTC. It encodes CASSYLQGLYGYTF.

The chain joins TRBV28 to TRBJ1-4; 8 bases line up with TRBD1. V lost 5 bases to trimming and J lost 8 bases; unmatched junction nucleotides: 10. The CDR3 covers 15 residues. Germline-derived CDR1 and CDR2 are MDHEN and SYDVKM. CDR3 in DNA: TGTGCCAGCAGTAAGCGGACAGGGAGTTACGAAAAACTGTTTTTT. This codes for CASSKRTGSYEKLFF.

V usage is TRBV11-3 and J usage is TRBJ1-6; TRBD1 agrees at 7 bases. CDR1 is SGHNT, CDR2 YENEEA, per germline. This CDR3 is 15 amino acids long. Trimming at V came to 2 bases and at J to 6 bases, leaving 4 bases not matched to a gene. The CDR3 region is CASSLYAGGNSPLHF. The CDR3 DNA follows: TGTGCCAGCAGCTTATATGCAGGGGGTAATTCACCCCTCCACTTT.

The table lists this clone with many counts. Here the CDR3 reads CASSAAGVGETQYF. CDR3 nucleotide sequence: TGTGCCAGCAGCGCCGCAGGGGTAGGGGAGACCCAGTACTTC. The gene calls are TRBV9 and TRBJ2-5, with D maybe TRBD1 (6 bases). Trimming took 3 bases from V and 5 from J, leaving 14 bases between them. In germline, CDR1 is SGDLS, CDR2 YYNGEE. This CDR3 comprises 14 residues.

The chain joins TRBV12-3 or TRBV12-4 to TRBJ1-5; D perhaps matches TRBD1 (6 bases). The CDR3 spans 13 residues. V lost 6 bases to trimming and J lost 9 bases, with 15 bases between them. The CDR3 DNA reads TGTGCCAGCAGGGGAAGGACAGCCGGGCCCCAGCATTTT. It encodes CASRGRTAGPQHF.

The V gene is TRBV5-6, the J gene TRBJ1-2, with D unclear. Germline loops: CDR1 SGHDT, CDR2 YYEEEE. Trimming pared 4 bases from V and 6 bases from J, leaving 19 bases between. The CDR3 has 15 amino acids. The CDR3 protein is CASSPGIPAAHGYTF. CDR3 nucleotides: TGTGCCAGCAGCCCCGGGATCCCGGCCGCACATGGCTACACCTTC.

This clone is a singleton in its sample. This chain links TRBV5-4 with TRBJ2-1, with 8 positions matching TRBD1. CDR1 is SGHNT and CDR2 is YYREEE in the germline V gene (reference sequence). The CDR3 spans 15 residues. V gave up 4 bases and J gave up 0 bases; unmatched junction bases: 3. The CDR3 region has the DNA TGTGCCAGCAGCCCCGGACAGGGCTCCTACAATGAGCAGTTCTTC. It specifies CASSPGQGSYNEQFF.

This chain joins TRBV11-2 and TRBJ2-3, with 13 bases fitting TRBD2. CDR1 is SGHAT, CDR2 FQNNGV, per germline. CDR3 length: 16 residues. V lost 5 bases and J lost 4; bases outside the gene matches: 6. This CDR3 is CASSPTSGRGADTQYF. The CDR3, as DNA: TGTGCCAGCAGCCCAACTAGCGGGAGGGGGGCAGATACGCAGTATTTT.

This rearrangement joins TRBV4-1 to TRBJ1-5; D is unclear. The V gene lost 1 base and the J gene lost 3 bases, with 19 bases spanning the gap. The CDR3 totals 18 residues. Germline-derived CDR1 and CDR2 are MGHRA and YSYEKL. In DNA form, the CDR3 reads TGCGCCAGCAGCCAAGGGTCCCAGGCGTCGGGAACCAATCAGCCCCAGCATTTT. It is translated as CASSQGSQASGTNQPQHF.

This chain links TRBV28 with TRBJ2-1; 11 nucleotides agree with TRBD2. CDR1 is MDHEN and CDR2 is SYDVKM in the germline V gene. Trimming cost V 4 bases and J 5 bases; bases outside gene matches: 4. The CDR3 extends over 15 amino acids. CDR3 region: CASSSASGGNNEQFF. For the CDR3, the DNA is TGTGCCAGCAGTTCTGCTAGCGGGGGGAACAATGAGCAGTTCTTC.